Each of the 12 T cell receptor beta chains below was sequenced from the same sample in a study of CD8 T cells in ankylosing spondylitis. General study findings and limits: In ankylosing spondylitis blood, a motif of seven to nine highly homologous TCR beta variants appeared characteristic.

TCRdb processed the 5' RACE reads anew with MiXCR; each CDR3 protein has one entry. Of around 770,000 distinct CDR3 sequences in the sample, about an eighth were seen once. The antigens these receptors bind are not known. The specimen was blood, either unsorted or a sorted T cell fraction (not recorded which). The receptors here all came from a male donor with ankylosing spondylitis.

V usage is TRBV20-1 and J usage is TRBJ2-5; the D is unclear. V lost 4 bases and J lost 3, with 3 bases in between. Germline values: CDR1 DFQATT, CDR2 SNEGSKA (reference sequence). The CDR3 loop spans 10 amino acids. As DNA, the CDR3 is TGCAGTGCTATGAAAGAGACCCAGTACTTC. It codes for CSAMKETQYF.

The V call is TRBV12-3 or TRBV12-4, the J call TRBJ2-2, with D tentatively TRBD1 (6 bases). The CDR3 loop spans 13 amino acids. The V gene lost 11 bases and the J gene lost 2 bases, with 12 bases spanning the gap. The CDR3 region has the DNA TGTGCCTACCGGGACACAAACACCGGGGAGCTGTTTTTT. Translated: CAYRDTNTGELFF.

The table lists this clonotype with many counts. This chain connects TRBV7-2 to TRBJ2-7; D is tentatively TRBD1 or TRBD2 (5 bases each). The germline V and J ends were trimmed by 6 bases and 1 base, with 13 bases remaining between them. This CDR3 region has 14 residues. CDR1 is SGHTA, CDR2 FQGNSA, per germline. As DNA, the CDR3 is TGTGCCAGCAGTAAACGGGGACCTTCCTACGAGCAGTACTTC. Protein product: CASSKRGPSYEQYF.

The rearrangement links TRBV7-9 to TRBJ1-4; D remains ambiguous. This CDR3 region has 14 residues. V was trimmed by 4 bases and J by 5 bases, leaving 11 bases between them. Per the germline V gene, CDR1 is SEHNR and CDR2 is FQNEAQ (reference sequence). The CDR3 loop reads CASSSQSGNEKLFF. DNA of the CDR3: TGTGCCAGCAGCTCTCAGTCGGGGAATGAAAAACTGTTTTTT.

This clonotype was found a few times. The chain joins TRBV9 to TRBJ1-4, with D perhaps matching TRBD1 (5 bases). The length of the CDR3 is 15 residues. CDR1 is SGDLS, CDR2 YYNGEE, per germline. Trimming stripped 0 bases from V and 3 bases from J, with 9 bases between. The CDR3 loop reads CASSVGGVANEKLFF. The DNA for the CDR3 is TGTGCCAGCAGCGTAGGAGGGGTAGCTAATGAAAAACTGTTTTTT.

This chain links TRBV20-1 with TRBJ1-1; perhaps TRBD1 as D (5 bases). CDR1 is DFQATT and CDR2 is SNEGSKA in the germline V gene (reference sequence). V was trimmed by 7 bases and J by 6 bases, leaving 18 bases between them. The CDR3 is 13 amino acids. The CDR3: CSVPIRGGAEAFF. The DNA of the CDR3 is TGCAGTGTCCCCATCCGCGGAGGGGCTGAAGCTTTCTTT.

In this sample, this clonotype turned up once. This chain connects TRBV9 to TRBJ2-3, with TRBD1 as a possible D gene (6 bases). The CDR3 totals 15 residues. The V end was cut by 4 bases, the J end by 2 bases, with 14 bases between. Germline assignment: CDR1 SGDLS and CDR2 YYNGEE. The CDR3 DNA is TGTGCCAGCAGCCAAACAGGGTGGGCCACAGATACGCAGTATTTT. Protein: CASSQTGWATDTQYF.

The CDR3 region has the DNA TGTGCCATCAGTGGGGGTTTCGACGGAGTCTACGAGCAGTACTTC. Translating gives CAISGGFDGVYEQYF. The gene calls are TRBV10-3 and TRBJ2-7, with D unclear. CDR1 ENHRY and CDR2 SYGVKD come from the germline V gene. The V end lost 4 bases, the J end lost 3 bases, and 16 bases lay between the germline ends. The CDR3 consists of 15 residues.

This clonotype was seen a handful of times. This chain uses TRBV10-3 with TRBJ2-6, with unresolved D. The CDR3 has 19 amino acids. V was clipped by 3 bases and J by 0 bases, with 18 bases between them. CDR1 and CDR2 from the germline V gene are ENHRY and SYGVKD. CDR3 protein: CAISDRPGPPLSGANVLTF. CDR3 DNA: TGTGCCATCAGTGATAGGCCCGGCCCCCCTCTCTCTGGGGCCAACGTCCTGACTTTC.

This clonotype came up many times. The rearrangement links TRBV29-1 to TRBJ2-4; either TRBD1 or TRBD2 may supply D (5 bases each). The germline CDR1 and CDR2 sequences are SQVTM and ANQGSEA. There are 15 residues in the CDR3. V lost 4 bases, J lost 0 bases, and 13 bases lay in between. This CDR3 is CSVVERGIAKNIQYF. The CDR3 DNA follows: TGCAGCGTTGTGGAGAGGGGCATAGCCAAAAACATTCAGTACTTC.

This clonotype was counted ten times or more. The chain couples TRBV29-1 to TRBJ2-3; TRBD2 matches at 10 bases. The CDR3 is 16 amino acids. The J segment lost 2 bases and the V segment lost 4 bases, leaving 9 bases of the junction unmatched. Germline CDR1 and CDR2: SQVTM and ANQGSEA. CDR3 sequence (DNA): TGCAGCGTTGGGGGCCGAAGCGGGAGGGCCACAGATACGCAGTATTTT. Amino acids: CSVGGRSGRATDTQYF.

This clonotype was detected only a few times. V gene TRBV12-3 or TRBV12-4 combines with J gene TRBJ1-4; a weak D match, TRBD1 (5 bases). CDR3 size: 14 residues. Trimming left V 1 base short and J 10 bases short, with 13 bases between. As DNA, the CDR3 is TGTGCCAGCAGTTTAGGAGCGGTGGGGGGAAAACTGTTTTTT. Encoded protein: CASSLGAVGGKLFF.